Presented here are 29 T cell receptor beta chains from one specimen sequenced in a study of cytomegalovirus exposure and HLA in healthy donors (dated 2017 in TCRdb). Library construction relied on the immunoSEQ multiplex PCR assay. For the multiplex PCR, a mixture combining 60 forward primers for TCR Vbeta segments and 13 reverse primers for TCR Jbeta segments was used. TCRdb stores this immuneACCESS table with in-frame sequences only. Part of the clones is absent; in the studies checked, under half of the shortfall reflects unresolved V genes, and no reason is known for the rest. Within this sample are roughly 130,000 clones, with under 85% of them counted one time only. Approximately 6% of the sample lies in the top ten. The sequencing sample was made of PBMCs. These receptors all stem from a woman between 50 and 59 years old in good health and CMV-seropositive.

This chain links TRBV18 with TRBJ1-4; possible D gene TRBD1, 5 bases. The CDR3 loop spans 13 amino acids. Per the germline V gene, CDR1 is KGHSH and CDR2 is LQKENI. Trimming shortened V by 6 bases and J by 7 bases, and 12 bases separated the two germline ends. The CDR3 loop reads CASSTGGSEKLFF. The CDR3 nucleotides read TGTGCCAGCTCCACAGGTGGTAGTGAAAAACTGTTTTTT.

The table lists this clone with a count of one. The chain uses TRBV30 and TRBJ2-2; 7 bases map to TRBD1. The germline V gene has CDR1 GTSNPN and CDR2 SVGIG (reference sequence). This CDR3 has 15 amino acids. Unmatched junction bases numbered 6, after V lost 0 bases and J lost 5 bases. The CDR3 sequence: CAWSVRRGWTGELFF. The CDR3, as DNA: TGTGCCTGGAGTGTACGCAGGGGGTGGACCGGGGAGCTGTTTTTT.

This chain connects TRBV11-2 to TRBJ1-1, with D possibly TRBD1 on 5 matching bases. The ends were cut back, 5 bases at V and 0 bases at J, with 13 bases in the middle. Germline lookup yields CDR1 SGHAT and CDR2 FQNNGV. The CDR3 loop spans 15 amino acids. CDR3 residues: CASSPGTPMNTEAFF. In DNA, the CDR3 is TGTGCCAGCAGCCCCGGGACTCCTATGAACACTGAAGCTTTCTTT.

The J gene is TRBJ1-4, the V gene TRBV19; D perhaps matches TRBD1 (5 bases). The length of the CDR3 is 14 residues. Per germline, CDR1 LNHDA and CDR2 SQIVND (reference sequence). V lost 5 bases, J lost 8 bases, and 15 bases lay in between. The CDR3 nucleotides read TGTGCCAGTAGTTCACGGGACTTACAAGAAAAACTGTTTTTT. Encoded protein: CASSSRDLQEKLFF.

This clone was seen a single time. CDR3 residues: CASRAAGSFYGYTF. The CDR3 DNA follows: TGTGCCAGCAGGGCCGCGGGTTCCTTCTATGGCTACACCTTC. The J gene is TRBJ1-2, the V gene TRBV25-1; D remains ambiguous. The CDR3 length is 14 residues. Germline CDR1 and CDR2: MGHDK and SYGVNS. Trimming left V 6 bases short and J 4 bases short, with 15 bases between.

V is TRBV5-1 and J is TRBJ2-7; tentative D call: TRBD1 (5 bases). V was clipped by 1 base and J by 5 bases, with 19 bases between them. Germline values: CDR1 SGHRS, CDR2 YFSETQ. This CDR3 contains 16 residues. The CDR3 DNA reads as TGCGCCAGCAGCTTGTATCGCCAGGGTGGGGCTGACGAGCAGTACTTC. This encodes CASSLYRQGGADEQYF.

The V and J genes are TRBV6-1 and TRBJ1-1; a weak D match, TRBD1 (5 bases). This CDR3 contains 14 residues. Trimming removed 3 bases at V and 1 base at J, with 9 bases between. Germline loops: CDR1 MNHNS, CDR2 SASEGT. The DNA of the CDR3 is TGTGCCAGCAGTGACCAGGGAAGGAACACTGAAGCTTTCTTT. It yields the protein CASSDQGRNTEAFF.

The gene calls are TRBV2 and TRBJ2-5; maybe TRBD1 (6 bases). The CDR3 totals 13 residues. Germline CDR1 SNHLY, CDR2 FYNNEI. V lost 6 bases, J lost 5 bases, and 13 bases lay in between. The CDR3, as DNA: TGTGCCAGCAGGATCAACAGGGTTGAGACCCAGTACTTC. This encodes CASRINRVETQYF.

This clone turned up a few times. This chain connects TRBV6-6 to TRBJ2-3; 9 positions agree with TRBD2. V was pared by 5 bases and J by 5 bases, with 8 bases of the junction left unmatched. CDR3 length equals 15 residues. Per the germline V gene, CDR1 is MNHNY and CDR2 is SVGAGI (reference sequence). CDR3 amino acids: CASSPSAGGRDTQYF. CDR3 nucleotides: TGTGCCAGCAGTCCCTCGGCGGGGGGGCGAGATACGCAGTATTTT.

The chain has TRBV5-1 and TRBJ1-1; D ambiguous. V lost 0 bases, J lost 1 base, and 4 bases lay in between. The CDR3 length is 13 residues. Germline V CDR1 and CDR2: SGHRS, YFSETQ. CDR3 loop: CASSLATNTEAFF. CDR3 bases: TGCGCCAGCAGCTTGGCTACGAACACTGAAGCTTTCTTT. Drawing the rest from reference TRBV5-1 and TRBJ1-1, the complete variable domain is KAGVTQTPRYLIKTRGQQVTLSCSPISGHRSVSWYQQTPGQGLQFLFEYFSETQRNKGNFPGRFSGRQFSNSRSEMNVSTLELGDSALYLCASSLATNTEAFFGQGTRLTVV.

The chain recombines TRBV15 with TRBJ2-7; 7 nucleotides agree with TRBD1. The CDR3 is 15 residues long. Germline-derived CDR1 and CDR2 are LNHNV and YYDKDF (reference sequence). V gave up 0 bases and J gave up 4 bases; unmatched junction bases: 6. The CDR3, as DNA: TGTGCCACCAGCAGAGATTATGGGACAGAGTACGAGCAGTACTTC. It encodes CATSRDYGTEYEQYF.

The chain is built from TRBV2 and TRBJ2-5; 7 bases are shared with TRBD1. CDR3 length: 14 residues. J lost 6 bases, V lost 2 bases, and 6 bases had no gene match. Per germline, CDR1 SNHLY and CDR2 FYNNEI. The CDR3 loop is CASSELGTVQTQYF. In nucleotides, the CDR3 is TGTGCCAGCAGTGAACTGGGGACAGTCCAGACCCAGTACTTC.

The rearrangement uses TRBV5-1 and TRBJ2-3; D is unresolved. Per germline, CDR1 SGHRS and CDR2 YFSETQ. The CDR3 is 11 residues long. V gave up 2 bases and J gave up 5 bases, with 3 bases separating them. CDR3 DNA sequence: TGCGCCAGCAGCTTTCAAGATACGCAGTATTTT. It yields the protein CASSFQDTQYF.

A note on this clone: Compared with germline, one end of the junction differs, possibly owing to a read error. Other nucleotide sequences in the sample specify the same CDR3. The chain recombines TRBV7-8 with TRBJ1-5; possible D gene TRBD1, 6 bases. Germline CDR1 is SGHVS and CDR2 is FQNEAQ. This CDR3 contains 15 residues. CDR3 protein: CASRSDGGGNQPQHF. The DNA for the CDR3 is TGTGCCAGCAGAAGCGACGGGGGGGGCAATCAGCCCCAGCATTTC.

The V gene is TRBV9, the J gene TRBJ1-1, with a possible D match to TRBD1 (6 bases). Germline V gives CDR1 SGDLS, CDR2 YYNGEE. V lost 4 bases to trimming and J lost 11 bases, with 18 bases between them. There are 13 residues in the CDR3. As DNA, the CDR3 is TGTGCCAGCAGCCCGGGGGGCCCCGAGGGTGCTTTCTTT. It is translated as CASSPGGPEGAFF.

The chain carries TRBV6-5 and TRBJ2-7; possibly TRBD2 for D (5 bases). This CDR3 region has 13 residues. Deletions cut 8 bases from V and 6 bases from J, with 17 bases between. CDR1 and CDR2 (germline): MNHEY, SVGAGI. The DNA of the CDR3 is TGTGCCAGCGACCGAGGTCCGGGGTCCGAGCAGTACTTC. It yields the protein CASDRGPGSEQYF.

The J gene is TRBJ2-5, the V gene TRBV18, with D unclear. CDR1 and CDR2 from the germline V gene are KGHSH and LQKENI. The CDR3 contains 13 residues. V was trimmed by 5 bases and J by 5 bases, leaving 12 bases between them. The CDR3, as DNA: TGTGCCAGCTCAGATTTGAACGGGGAGACCCAGTACTTC. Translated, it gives CASSDLNGETQYF.

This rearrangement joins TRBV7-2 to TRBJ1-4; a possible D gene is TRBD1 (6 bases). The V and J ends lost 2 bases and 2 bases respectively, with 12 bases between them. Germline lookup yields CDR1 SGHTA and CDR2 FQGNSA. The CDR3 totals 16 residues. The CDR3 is CASSLLQGATNEKLFF. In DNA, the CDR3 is TGTGCCAGCAGCTTATTACAGGGAGCGACTAATGAAAAACTGTTTTTT. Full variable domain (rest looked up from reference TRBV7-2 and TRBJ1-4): GAGVSQSPSNKVTEKGKDVELRCDPISGHTALYWYRQSLGQGLEFLIYFQGNSAPDKSGLPSDRFSAERTGGSVSTLTIQRTQQEDSAVYLCASSLLQGATNEKLFFGSGTQLSVL.

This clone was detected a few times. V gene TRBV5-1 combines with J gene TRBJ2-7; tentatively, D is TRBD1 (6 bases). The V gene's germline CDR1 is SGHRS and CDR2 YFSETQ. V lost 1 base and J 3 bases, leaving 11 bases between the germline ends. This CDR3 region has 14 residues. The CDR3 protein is CASSLRGLGYEQYF. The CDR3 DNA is TGCGCCAGCAGCTTGAGGGGGTTGGGCTACGAGCAGTACTTC.

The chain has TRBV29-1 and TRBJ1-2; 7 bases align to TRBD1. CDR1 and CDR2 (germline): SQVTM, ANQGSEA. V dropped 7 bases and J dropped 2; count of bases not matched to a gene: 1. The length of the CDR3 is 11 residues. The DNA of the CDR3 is TGCAGCGCGACAGGGAACTATGGCTACACCTTC. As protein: CSATGNYGYTF. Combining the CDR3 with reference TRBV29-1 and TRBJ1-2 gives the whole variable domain SAVISQKPSRDICQRGTSLTIQCQVDSQVTMMFWYRQQPGQSLTLIATANQGSEATYESGFVIDKFPISRPNLTFSTLTVSNMSPEDSSIYLCSATGNYGYTFGSGTRLTVV.

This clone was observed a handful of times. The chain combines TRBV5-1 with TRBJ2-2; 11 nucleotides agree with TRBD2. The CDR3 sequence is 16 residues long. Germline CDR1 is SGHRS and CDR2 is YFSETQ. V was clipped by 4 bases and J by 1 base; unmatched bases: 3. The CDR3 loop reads CASSPLAGGNTGELFF. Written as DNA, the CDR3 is TGCGCCAGCAGCCCTCTAGCGGGGGGGAACACCGGGGAGCTGTTTTTT.

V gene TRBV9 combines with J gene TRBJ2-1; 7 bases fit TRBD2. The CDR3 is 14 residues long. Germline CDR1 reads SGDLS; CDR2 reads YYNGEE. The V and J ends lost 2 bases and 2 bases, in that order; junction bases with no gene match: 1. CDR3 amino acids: CASSVGGTYNEQFF. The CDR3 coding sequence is TGTGCCAGCAGCGTGGGGGGGACCTACAATGAGCAGTTCTTC.

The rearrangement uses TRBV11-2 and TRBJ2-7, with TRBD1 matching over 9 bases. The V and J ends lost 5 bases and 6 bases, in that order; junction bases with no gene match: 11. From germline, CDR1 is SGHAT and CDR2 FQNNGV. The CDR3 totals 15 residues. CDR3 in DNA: TGTGCCAGCAGCCCCCGGACAGGGGATATGGGCGAGCAGTACTTC. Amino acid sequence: CASSPRTGDMGEQYF.

The CDR3 region is CASSLVALNTEAFF. CDR3 nucleotides: TGTGCCAGCAGCTTAGTCGCACTTAACACTGAAGCTTTCTTT. The V call is TRBV7-8, the J call TRBJ1-1; the D is unclear. The CDR3 sequence is 14 residues long. The V and J ends lost 1 base and 2 bases respectively, with 8 bases between them. Germline assignment: CDR1 SGHVS and CDR2 FQNEAQ.

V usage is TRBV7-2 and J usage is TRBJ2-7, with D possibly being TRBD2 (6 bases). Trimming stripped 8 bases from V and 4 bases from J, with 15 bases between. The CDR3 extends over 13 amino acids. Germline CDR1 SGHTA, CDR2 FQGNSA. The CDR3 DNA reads TGTGCCAGCGATAGCGGTGACAGTTACGAGCAGTACTTC. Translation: CASDSGDSYEQYF.

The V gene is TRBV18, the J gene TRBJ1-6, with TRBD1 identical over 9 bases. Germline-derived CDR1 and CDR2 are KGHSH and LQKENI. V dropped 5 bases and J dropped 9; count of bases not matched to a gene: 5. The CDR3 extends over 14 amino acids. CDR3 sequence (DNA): TGTGCCAGCTCAGAGACAGGGGGGATTTCACCCCTCCACTTT. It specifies CASSETGGISPLHF. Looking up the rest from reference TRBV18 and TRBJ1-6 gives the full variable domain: NAGVMQNPRHLVRRRGQEARLRCSPMKGHSHVYWYRQLPEEGLKFMVYLQKENIIDESGMPKERFSAEFPKEGPSILRIQQVVRGDSAAYFCASSETGGISPLHFGNGTRLTVT.

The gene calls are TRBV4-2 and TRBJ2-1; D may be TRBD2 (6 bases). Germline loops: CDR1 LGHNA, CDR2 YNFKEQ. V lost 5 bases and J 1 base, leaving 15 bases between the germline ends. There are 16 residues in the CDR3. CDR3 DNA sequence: TGTGCCAGCAGCGTGATGGGGGGTCAATCCTACAATGAGCAGTTCTTC. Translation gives CASSVMGGQSYNEQFF.

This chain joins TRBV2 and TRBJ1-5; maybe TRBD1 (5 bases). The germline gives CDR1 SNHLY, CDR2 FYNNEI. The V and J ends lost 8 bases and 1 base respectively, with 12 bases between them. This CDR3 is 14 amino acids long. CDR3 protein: CASQTGGSNQPQHF. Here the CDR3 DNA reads TGTGCCAGCCAGACGGGGGGGAGCAATCAGCCCCAGCATTTT.

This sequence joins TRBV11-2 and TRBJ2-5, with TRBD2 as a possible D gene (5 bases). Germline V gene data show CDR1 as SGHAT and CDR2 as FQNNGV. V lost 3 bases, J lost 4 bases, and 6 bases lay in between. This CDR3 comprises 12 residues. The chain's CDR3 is CASSFRGETQYF. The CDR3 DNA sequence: TGTGCCAGCAGCTTCCGGGGAGAGACCCAGTACTTC.